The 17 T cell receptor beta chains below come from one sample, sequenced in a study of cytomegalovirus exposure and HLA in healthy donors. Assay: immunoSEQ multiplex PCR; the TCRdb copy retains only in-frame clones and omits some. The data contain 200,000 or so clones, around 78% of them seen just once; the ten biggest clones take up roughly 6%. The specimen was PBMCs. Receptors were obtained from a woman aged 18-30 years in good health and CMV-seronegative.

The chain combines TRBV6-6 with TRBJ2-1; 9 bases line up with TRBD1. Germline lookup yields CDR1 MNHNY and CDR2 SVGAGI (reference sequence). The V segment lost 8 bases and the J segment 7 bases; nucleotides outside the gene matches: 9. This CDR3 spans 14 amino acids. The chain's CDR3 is CASFPGQGKNEQFF. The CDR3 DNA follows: TGTGCCAGCTTCCCGGGACAGGGAAAGAATGAGCAGTTCTTC.

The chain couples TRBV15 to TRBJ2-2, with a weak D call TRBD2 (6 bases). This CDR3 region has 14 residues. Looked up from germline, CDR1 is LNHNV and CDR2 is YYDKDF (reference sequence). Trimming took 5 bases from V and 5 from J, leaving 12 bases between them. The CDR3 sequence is CATSRGMETGELFF. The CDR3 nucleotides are TGTGCCACCAGCCGCGGGATGGAGACCGGGGAGCTGTTTTTT.

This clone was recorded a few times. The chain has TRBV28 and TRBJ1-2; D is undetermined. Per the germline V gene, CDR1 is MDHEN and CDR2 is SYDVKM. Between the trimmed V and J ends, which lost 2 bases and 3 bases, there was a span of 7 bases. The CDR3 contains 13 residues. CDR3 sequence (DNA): TGTGCCAGCAGTTTACCCGGCGACTATGGCTACACCTTC. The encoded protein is CASSLPGDYGYTF.

The CDR3 protein is CAVERTVLGEAFF. CDR3 bases: TGTGCCGTTGAAAGGACAGTCCTCGGCGAAGCTTTCTTT. This chain connects TRBV30 to TRBJ1-1; D might be TRBD1 (6 bases). This CDR3 has 13 amino acids. CDR1 GTSNPN and CDR2 SVGIG come from the germline V gene (reference sequence). V dropped 8 bases and J dropped 8 bases, with 21 bases sitting between them.

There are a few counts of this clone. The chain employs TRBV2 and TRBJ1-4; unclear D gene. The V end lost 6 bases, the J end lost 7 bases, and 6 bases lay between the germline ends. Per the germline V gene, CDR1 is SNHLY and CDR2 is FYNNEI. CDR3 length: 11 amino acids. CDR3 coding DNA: TGTGCCAGCAGCCCTAGTGAAAAACTGTTTTTT. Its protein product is CASSPSEKLFF.

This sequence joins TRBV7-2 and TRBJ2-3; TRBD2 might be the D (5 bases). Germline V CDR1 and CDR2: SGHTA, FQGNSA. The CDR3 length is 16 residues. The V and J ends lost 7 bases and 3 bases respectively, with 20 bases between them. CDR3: CASKLARGIPTDTQYF. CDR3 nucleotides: TGTGCCAGCAAATTAGCAAGAGGGATCCCTACAGATACGCAGTATTTT.

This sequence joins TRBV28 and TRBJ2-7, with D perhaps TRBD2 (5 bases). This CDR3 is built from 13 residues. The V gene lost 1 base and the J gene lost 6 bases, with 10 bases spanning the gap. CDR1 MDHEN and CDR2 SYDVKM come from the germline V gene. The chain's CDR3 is CASSLFEGGEQYF. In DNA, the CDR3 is TGTGCCAGCAGTTTATTCGAGGGCGGCGAGCAGTACTTC.

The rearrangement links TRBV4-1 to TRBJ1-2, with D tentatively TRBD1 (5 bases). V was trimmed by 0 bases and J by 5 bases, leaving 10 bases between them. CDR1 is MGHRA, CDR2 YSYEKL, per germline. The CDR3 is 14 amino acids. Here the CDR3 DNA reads TGCGCCAGCAGCCAAGAGTGGGGGATTTATGGCTACACCTTC. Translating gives CASSQEWGIYGYTF.

The CDR3 DNA sequence: TGTGCCAGCAGCTCACAACAGGGTTATAGCAATCAGCCCCAGCATTTT. Translating gives CASSSQQGYSNQPQHF. This chain uses TRBV5-5 with TRBJ1-5; perhaps TRBD1 as D (6 bases). Germline V gene sequence: CDR1 SGHKS, CDR2 YYEKEE (reference sequence). The CDR3 length is 16 residues. V was cut by 3 bases and J by 0 bases, with 13 bases left in between.

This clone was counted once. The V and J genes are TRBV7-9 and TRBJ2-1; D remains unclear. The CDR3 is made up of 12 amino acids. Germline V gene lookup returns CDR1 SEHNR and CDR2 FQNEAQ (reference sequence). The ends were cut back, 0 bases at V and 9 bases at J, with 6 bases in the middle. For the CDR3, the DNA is TGTGCCAGCAGCTTAGCCCGGGTTGAGCAGTTCTTC. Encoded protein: CASSLARVEQFF. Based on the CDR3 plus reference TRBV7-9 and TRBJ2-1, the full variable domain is DTGVSQNPRHKITKRGQNVTFRCDPISEHNRLYWYRQTLGQGPEFLTYFQNEAQLEKSRLLSDRFSAERPKGSFSTLEIQRTEQGDSAMYLCASSLARVEQFFGPGTRLTVL.

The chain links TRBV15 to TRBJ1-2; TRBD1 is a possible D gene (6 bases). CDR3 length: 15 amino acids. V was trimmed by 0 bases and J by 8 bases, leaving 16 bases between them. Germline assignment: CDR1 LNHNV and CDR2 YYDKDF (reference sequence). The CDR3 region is CATSRDAARGDGYTF. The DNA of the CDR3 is TGTGCCACCAGCAGAGATGCCGCCAGGGGAGACGGCTACACCTTC.

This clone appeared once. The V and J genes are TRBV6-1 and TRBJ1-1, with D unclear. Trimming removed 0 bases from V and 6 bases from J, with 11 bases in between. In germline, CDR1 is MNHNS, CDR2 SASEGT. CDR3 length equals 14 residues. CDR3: CASSEAGAGPEAFF. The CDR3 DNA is TGTGCCAGCAGTGAAGCCGGCGCAGGCCCTGAAGCTTTCTTT.

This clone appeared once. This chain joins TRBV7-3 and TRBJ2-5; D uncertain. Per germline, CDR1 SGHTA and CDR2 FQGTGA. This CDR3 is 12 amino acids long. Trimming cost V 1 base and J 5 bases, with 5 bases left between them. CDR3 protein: CASSLIGETQYF. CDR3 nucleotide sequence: TGTGCCAGCAGCTTAATAGGGGAGACCCAGTACTTC. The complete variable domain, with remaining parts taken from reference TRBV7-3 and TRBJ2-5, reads GAGVSQTPSNKVTEKGKYVELRCDPISGHTALYWYRQSLGQGPEFLIYFQGTGAADDSGLPNDRFFAVRPEGSVSTLKIQRTERGDSAVYLCASSLIGETQYFGPGTRLLVL.

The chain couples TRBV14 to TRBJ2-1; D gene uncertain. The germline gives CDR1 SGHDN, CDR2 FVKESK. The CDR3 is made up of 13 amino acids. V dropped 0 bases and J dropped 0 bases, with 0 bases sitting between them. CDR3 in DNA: TGTGCCAGCAGCCAAGACTCCTACAATGAGCAGTTCTTC. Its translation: CASSQDSYNEQFF. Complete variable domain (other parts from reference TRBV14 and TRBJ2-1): EAGVTQFPSHSVIEKGQTVTLRCDPISGHDNLYWYRRVMGKEIKFLLHFVKESKQDESGMPNNRFLAERTGGTYSTLKVQPAELEDSGVYFCASSQDSYNEQFFGPGTRLTVL.

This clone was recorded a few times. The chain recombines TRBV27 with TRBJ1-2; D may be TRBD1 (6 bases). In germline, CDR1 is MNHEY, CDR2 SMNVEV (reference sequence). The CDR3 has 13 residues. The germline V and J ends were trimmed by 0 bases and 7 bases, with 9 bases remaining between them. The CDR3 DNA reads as TGTGCCAGCAGTTTATCGAGGACAGCTGGCTACACCTTC. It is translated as CASSLSRTAGYTF.

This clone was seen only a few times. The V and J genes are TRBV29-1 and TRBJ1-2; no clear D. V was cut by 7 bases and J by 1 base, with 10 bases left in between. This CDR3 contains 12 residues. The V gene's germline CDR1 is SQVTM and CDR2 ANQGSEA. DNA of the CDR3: TGCAGCGCCCCAGAGAATAACTATGGCTACACCTTC. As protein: CSAPENNYGYTF.

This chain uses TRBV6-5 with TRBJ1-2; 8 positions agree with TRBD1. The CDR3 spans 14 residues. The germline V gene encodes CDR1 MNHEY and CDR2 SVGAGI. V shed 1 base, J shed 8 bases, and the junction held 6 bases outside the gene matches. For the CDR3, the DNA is TGTGCCAGCAGTTACTTCAGAGGACAGGGAGGCTACACCTTC. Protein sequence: CASSYFRGQGGYTF.